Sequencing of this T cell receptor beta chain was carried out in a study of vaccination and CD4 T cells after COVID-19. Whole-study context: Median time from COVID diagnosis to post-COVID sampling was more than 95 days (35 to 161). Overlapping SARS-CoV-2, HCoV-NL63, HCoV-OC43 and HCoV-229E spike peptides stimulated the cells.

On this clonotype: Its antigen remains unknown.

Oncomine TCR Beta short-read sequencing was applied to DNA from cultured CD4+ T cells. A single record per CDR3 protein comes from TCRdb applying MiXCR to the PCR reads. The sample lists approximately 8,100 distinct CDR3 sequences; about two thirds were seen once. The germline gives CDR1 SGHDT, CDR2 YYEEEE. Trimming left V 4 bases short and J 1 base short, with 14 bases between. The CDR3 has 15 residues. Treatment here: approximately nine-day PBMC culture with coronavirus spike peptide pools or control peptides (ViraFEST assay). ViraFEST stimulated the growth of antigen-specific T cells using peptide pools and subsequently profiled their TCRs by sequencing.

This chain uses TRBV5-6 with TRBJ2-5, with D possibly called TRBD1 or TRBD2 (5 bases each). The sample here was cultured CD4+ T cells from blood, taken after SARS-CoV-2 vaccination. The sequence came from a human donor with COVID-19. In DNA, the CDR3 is TGTGCCAGCAGCCCGGGGCAGAGGGGCCAAGAGACCCAGTACTTC. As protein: CASSPGQRGQETQYF.